These 21 T cell receptor beta chains were sequenced from one sample in a study of T cell changes during pregnancy in multiple sclerosis. Profiled with immunoSEQ multiplex PCR; TCRdb holds only in-frame clones, not every one. The table records around 99,000 clones, around 93% of them present only once. Here the sequenced sample was peripheral blood, taken in the third trimester of pregnancy. The receptors were gathered from a female donor in good health, enrolled as a control in a pregnancy study.

The V gene is TRBV9, the J gene TRBJ1-2; no reliable D call. This CDR3 has 12 residues. Germline CDR1 is SGDLS and CDR2 is YYNGEE. The germline V and J ends were trimmed by 3 bases and 3 bases, with 6 bases remaining between them. The CDR3 nucleotides read TGTGCCAGCAGCGCCCCCTACTATGGCTACACCTTC. Translating gives CASSAPYYGYTF.

This clone was seen once. The chain uses TRBV7-2 and TRBJ1-3; TRBD1 might be the D (5 bases). Germline V gene lookup returns CDR1 SGHTA and CDR2 FQGNSA. With 4 bases removed from V and 1 base from J, the gap between germline ends came to 11 bases. This CDR3 is 15 amino acids long. The CDR3 DNA follows: TGTGCCAGCAGCTACAGAACAGGTTCTGGAAACACCATATATTTT. Encoded protein: CASSYRTGSGNTIYF.

V usage is TRBV10-3 and J usage is TRBJ2-6, with 8 nucleotides matching TRBD1. J lost 4 bases, V lost 6 bases, and 20 bases had no gene match. The CDR3 has 20 residues. Germline CDR1 is ENHRY and CDR2 is SYGVKD. The CDR3, as DNA: TGTGCCATCAGACTGGGACAAAGGGGCACAGGGGGTGCGGGGGCCAACGTCCTGACTTTC. Translation: CAIRLGQRGTGGAGANVLTF.

In this sample, this clone turned up once. V usage is TRBV7-6 and J usage is TRBJ2-5, with 8 bases matching TRBD1. Germline values: CDR1 SGHVS, CDR2 FNYEAQ. The CDR3 totals 13 residues. V shed 4 bases, J shed 5 bases, and the junction held 3 bases outside the gene matches. This chain's CDR3 is CASSSGQAETQYF. The DNA of the CDR3 is TGTGCCAGCAGCTCGGGACAGGCGGAGACCCAGTACTTC. Looking up the rest from reference TRBV7-6 and TRBJ2-5 gives the full variable domain: GAGVSQSPRYKVTKRGQDVALRCDPISGHVSLYWYRQALGQGPEFLTYFNYEAQQDKSGLPNDRFSAERPEGSISTLTIQRTEQRDSAMYRCASSSGQAETQYFGPGTRLLVL.

The V call is TRBV6-6, the J call TRBJ1-3; 8 bases map to TRBD1. The junction had 8 bases not matched to a gene; V was cut back by 6 bases and J by 4 bases. The CDR3 contains 15 residues. Germline CDR1 is MNHNY and CDR2 is SVGAGI (reference sequence). In DNA form, the CDR3 reads TGTGCCAGCAGCCGATTGGACAGGGAGGGAAACACCATATATTTT. The encoded protein is CASSRLDREGNTIYF.

This rearrangement joins TRBV20-1 to TRBJ2-1; D ambiguous. Germline V gives CDR1 DFQATT, CDR2 SNEGSKA (reference sequence). V was cut by 0 bases and J by 8 bases, with 5 bases left in between. The CDR3 is 11 amino acids. CDR3 region: CSARDLDEQFF. In DNA form, the CDR3 reads TGCAGTGCTAGAGACTTAGATGAGCAGTTCTTC.

The chain carries TRBV6-4 and TRBJ2-1; 14 bases fit TRBD2. This CDR3 contains 16 residues. Germline CDR1 and CDR2: MRHNA and SNTAGT. With V trimmed by 6 bases and J by 8 bases, 9 bases remained unmatched. CDR3 DNA: TGTGCCAGCAGATTGACTAGCGGGGGGGCCGGCGATGAGCAGTTCTTC. The encoded protein is CASRLTSGGAGDEQFF.

The chain links TRBV28 to TRBJ2-5, with D possibly being TRBD1 (7 bases). The germline gives CDR1 MDHEN, CDR2 SYDVKM. The V gene lost 3 bases and the J gene lost 4 bases, with 12 bases spanning the gap. The length of the CDR3 is 14 residues. CDR3 DNA: TGTGCCAGCAGTTTCCACAGGGGAGGAGAGACCCAGTACTTC. Amino acid sequence: CASSFHRGGETQYF.

The CDR3 DNA reads TGCGCCAGCAGCCGGGGGGGACAGGGGGCTACTGCGAACACCGGGGAGCTGTTTTTT. As protein: CASSRGGQGATANTGELFF. The chain is built from TRBV4-1 and TRBJ2-2; 12 nucleotides agree with TRBD1. This CDR3 comprises 19 residues. The germline gives CDR1 MGHRA, CDR2 YSYEKL. The V and J ends lost 4 bases and 0 bases, in that order; junction bases with no gene match: 9.

This clone came up a few times. This rearrangement joins TRBV16 to TRBJ1-2, with TRBD1 as a possible D gene (5 bases). Germline V lookup: CDR1 KGHSY, CDR2 FQNENV. V was pared by 4 bases and J by 2 bases, with 11 bases between. The CDR3 length is 14 residues. For the CDR3, the DNA is TGTGCCAGCAGCCCGACAGACAAGAACTATGGCTACACCTTC. This gives the protein CASSPTDKNYGYTF.

The chain employs TRBV29-1 and TRBJ1-2; 7 positions match TRBD1. Germline loops: CDR1 SQVTM, CDR2 ANQGSEA. The V and J ends lost 5 bases and 5 bases, in that order; junction bases with no gene match: 11. The CDR3 is 14 residues long. The DNA for the CDR3 is TGCAGCGTTACAACTACAGGGGCCTATTATGGCTACACCTTC. Amino acid sequence: CSVTTTGAYYGYTF.

V is TRBV5-1 and J is TRBJ2-5, with 7 positions matching TRBD1. CDR3 length: 14 amino acids. The J segment lost 2 bases and the V segment lost 4 bases, leaving 5 bases of the junction unmatched. The germline gives CDR1 SGHRS, CDR2 YFSETQ. The CDR3 is CASSPGQLQETQYF. The CDR3 DNA reads as TGCGCCAGCAGCCCGGGACAGCTACAAGAGACCCAGTACTTC.

The J gene is TRBJ2-3, the V gene TRBV13; no reliable D call. The CDR3 sequence is 16 residues long. CDR1 and CDR2 (germline): PRHDT, FYEKMQ (reference sequence). Trimming took off 4 bases at V and 1 base at J, with 15 bases between the two ends. CDR3 DNA: TGTGCCAGCAGCTCCGAGGTGAAGGTTGGCACAGATACGCAGTATTTT. This codes for CASSSEVKVGTDTQYF.

V gene TRBV5-4 combines with J gene TRBJ2-1; 10 nucleotides align to TRBD1. With V trimmed by 3 bases and J by 4 bases, 10 bases remained unmatched. CDR3 size: 17 residues. In germline, CDR1 is SGHNT, CDR2 YYREEE (reference sequence). The DNA of the CDR3 is TGTGCCAGCAGCTCTTCCGCCGGGACAGGGGTTTACAATGAGCAGTTCTTC. This codes for CASSSSAGTGVYNEQFF.

CDR3 DNA sequence: TGTGCCAGCAGCTTGGGGGGAGGGACTTACAATGAGCAGTTCTTC. Translated: CASSLGGGTYNEQFF. The chain has TRBV7-2 and TRBJ2-1, with TRBD2 matching 7 bases. This CDR3 has 15 residues. The germline gives CDR1 SGHTA, CDR2 FQGNSA. The junction had 6 bases not matched to a gene; V was cut back by 3 bases and J by 4 bases.

This sequence joins TRBV30 and TRBJ2-3; TRBD1 matches at 10 bases. Germline-derived CDR1 and CDR2 are GTSNPN and SVGIG (reference sequence). This CDR3 contains 14 residues. V lost 4 bases, J lost 5 bases, and 6 bases stayed unmatched. This CDR3 reads CAWTRTGGRDTQYF. DNA for the CDR3: TGTGCCTGGACGAGGACAGGGGGGAGAGATACGCAGTATTTT.

This chain's CDR3 is CASSLDSSNYGYTF. The CDR3 region has the DNA TGTGCCAGCAGCTTAGACAGTTCTAACTATGGCTACACCTTC. The chain couples TRBV11-3 to TRBJ1-2; no reliable D call. The CDR3 contains 14 residues. V was trimmed by 0 bases and J by 0 bases, leaving 5 bases between them. Germline-derived CDR1 and CDR2 are SGHNT and YENEEA.

This chain links TRBV5-1 with TRBJ1-6; no firm D call. The CDR3 length is 16 residues. The germline V gene has CDR1 SGHRS and CDR2 YFSETQ. Deletions cut 0 bases from V and 7 bases from J, with 14 bases between. CDR3 residues: CASSLGDGGVNSPLHF. DNA of the CDR3: TGCGCCAGCAGCTTGGGAGACGGCGGTGTCAATTCACCCCTCCACTTT.

This chain links TRBV27 with TRBJ1-2, with TRBD1 matching over 8 bases. This CDR3 contains 14 residues. Germline CDR1 and CDR2: MNHEY and SMNVEV (reference sequence). The V and J ends lost 5 bases and 6 bases, in that order; junction bases with no gene match: 8. CDR3 amino acids: CASSTNDRGNGYTF. The DNA for the CDR3 is TGTGCCAGCAGTACCAATGACAGGGGAAATGGCTACACCTTC.

The chain combines TRBV7-9 with TRBJ1-2, with TRBD1 matching 9 bases. The CDR3 runs to 16 residues. Germline lookup yields CDR1 SEHNR and CDR2 FQNEAQ (reference sequence). V shed 5 bases, J shed 5 bases, and the junction held 12 bases outside the gene matches. CDR3 in amino acids: CASSPTRTGGTYGYTF. The CDR3 coding sequence is TGTGCCAGCAGCCCTACCCGCACAGGGGGCACTTATGGCTACACCTTC.

The V call is TRBV5-6, the J call TRBJ2-5, with D perhaps matching TRBD2 (5 bases). V was shortened by 5 bases and J by 7 bases, with 15 bases between the two germline ends. The CDR3 length is 13 residues. The V gene's germline CDR1 is SGHDT and CDR2 YYEEEE. The CDR3 DNA reads TGTGCCAGCAGTTCGACGGACTCAAGGACCCAGTACTTC. It translates to CASSSTDSRTQYF.